In this sample, the clone carrying this TCR beta chain turned up a few times. Antigen specificity is unknown. Germline assignment: CDR1 KGHSH and CDR2 LQKENI. J was trimmed by 0 bases and V by 4 bases; bases with no gene match: 6. The CDR3 runs 17 residues. MiXCR, run by TCRdb on the 5' RACE reads, gives a single entry per CDR3 protein. The repertoire holds 700,000 or so distinct CDR3 sequences, with 8.5% to 9% as singletons. The data belong to a study of identical twins. Notes on the study in general: Insertions were reduced in abundant cord blood beta clonotypes but not in memory repertoires.

The sample was also reused in another study, on yellow fever vaccine responses in identical twins.

The chain has TRBV18 and TRBJ2-1; 10 bases fit TRBD2. The source of this sequence is a woman between 18 and 29 years old in good health. Sequenced material: PBMCs. The CDR3: CASSQGLADSSYNEQFF. DNA of the CDR3: TGTGCCAGCTCACAAGGACTAGCGGATAGCTCCTACAATGAGCAGTTCTTC.